This is a list of T cell receptor beta chains from one sample in a study of T cell responses to AZD1222 COVID-19 vaccine. TCRdb's copy holds only in-frame clones and misses some; the assay was immunoSEQ multiplex PCR. The sample contains over 110,000 clones, about 93% of which appear only once. The sample here was peripheral blood, taken on day 0 of AZD1222 vaccination. These receptors came from an adult in good health. Both conserved end residues are part of each CDR3. D genes are given only for firm matches.

J gene,D gene,CDR3 length,V gene,CDR3 DNA,CDR3 protein
TRBJ2-3,NA,11,TRBV30,TGTGCCTGGAGGGACGCCTATACGCAGTATTTT,CAWRDAYTQYF
TRBJ1-3,NA,14,TRBV29-1,TGCAGCGTTGAGGACAGCCTCTCTGGAAACACCATATATTTT,CSVEDSLSGNTIYF
TRBJ1-2,TRBD1,15,TRBV19,TGTGCCAGTAGTATCCGAGGGACAGGGGGAAGAGGCTACACCTTC,CASSIRGTGGRGYTF
TRBJ2-1,NA,12,TRBV28,TGTGCCAGCTGGAGGGAATTTAGTGAGCAGTTCTTC,CASWREFSEQFF
TRBJ2-5,TRBD2,14,TRBV6-2/TRBV6-3,TGTGCCAGCAGTGACCCGCGGGGGTCTGAGACCCAGTACTTC,CASSDPRGSETQYF
TRBJ1-4,NA,14,TRBV6-5,TGTGCCAGCAGTAGGACGGCAACTAATGAAAAACTGTTTTTT,CASSRTATNEKLFF
TRBJ1-2,TRBD1,14,TRBV29-1,TGCAGCGCCTCCGGGGACAGAGTAAACTATGGCTACACCTTC,CSASGDRVNYGYTF
TRBJ1-4,NA,13,TRBV29-1,TGCAGCGTTGGGGCCCGGGACACGAGGAGACTGTTTTTT,CSVGARDTRRLFF
TRBJ1-2,TRBD1,15,TRBV7-2,TGTGCCAGCAGCCCAGGACAGGGGCCCGGCTATGGCTACACCTTC,CASSPGQGPGYGYTF
TRBJ1-5,NA,14,TRBV15,TGTGCCACCAGCAGAGACAGGGACAATCAGCCCCAGCATTTT,CATSRDRDNQPQHF